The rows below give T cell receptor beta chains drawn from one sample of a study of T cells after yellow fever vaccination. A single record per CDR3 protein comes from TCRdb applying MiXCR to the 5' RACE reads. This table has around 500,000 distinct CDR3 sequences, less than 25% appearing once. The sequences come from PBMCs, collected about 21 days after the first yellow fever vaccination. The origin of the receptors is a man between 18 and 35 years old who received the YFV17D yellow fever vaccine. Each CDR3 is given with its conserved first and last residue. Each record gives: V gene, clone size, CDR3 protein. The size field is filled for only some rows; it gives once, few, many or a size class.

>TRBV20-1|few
CSAPPGGYDYGYTF
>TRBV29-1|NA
CSVGVTGSGELFF
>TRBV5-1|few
CASSLGAISTDTQYF
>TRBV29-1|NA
CSVESGGIYEQYF
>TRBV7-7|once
CASSPGQGHDYEQYF
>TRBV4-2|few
CASSQSEGDSSNTEAFF
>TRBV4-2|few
CASSQDPGEPNYGYTF
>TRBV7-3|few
CASSSKHLNIQYF
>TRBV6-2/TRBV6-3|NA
CASSYSPFQGDVSDTQYF
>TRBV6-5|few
CASSYAFSQGQNSPLHF
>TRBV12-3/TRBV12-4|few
CASNGQGTYNEQFF
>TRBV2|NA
CASSEAGLAGTPRNEQFF
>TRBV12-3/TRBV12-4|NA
CASYGGAQNEQFF
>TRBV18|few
CASSPGGSWGNTIYF
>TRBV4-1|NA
CASSQARARADTQYF
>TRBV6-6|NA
CASSPTGGEGYTF
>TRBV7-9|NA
CASSLGRGASQPQHF
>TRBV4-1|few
CASSLPTGVGNSPLHF
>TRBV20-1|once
CSASYGGGYGYTF
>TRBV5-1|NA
CASSYSMTGNSPLHF
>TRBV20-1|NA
CSARDRGLQETQYF
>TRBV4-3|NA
CASSQVDRGNTEAFF
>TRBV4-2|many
CASSQDSGPGNTIYF
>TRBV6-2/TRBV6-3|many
CASSPLFTLDEQFF
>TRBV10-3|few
CAIGSQGENTIYF
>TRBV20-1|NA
CSAGQGSSYEQYF
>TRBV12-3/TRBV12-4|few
CASSLLRGGRGSYNEQFF
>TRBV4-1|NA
CASSQDYRVSGYTF
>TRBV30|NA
CAWSRGGSNTGELFF
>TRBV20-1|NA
CSALGRNQPQHF